The text below deals with one T cell receptor beta chain. Its antigen is not yet known. The sample holds no much larger clone one base away, and base qualities are not on file. The entire amount of isolated RNA was reverse transcribed using the High Capacity cDNA Reverse Transcription Kit, so the sequenced TCRB transcripts were expressed ones. Naive, central memory and regulatory T cell samples underwent deep immunoSEQ sequencing, averaging about 3.57 million total reads per sample. After sorted cells were lysed in RLT buffer, RNA was extracted with DNase-treated RNeasy Micro or Mini kits, with the choice depending on cell number. Each cell subset was processed separately to prevent cross-contamination, with patient and healthy donor samples processed together. TCRB sequences were amplified from cDNA with the immunoSEQ multiplex PCR, producing 87-bp fragments spanning the CDR3 region. Sequencing of the amplicons was done on the Illumina HiSeq platform. The paper's data handling went like this. Synthetic template baselines were used to correct PCR bias computationally, reads within Hamming distance 2 were collapsed together, and singletons that could not be merged were discarded. By aligning reads against IMGT, V, D and J genes, CDR3 length, and insertions or deletions at six rearrangement sites were assigned. Within each subset, clonotype counts were normalized to the number of sorted cells before true diversity and Gini coefficients were calculated with the tcR R package. The overlap coefficient, calculated on TCRB nucleotide sequences, was used to quantify repertoire sharing. TCRdb provides this immuneACCESS table in a form limited to in-frame rearrangements. Some clones are lacking; in checked studies, under half of them reflect an unresolved V gene, and why the rest are absent is not known. Clone size and V and J calls were adopted from that table, with D and trimming inferred from the DNA. This sample lists roughly 140,000 clones; around 8% were detected once. The ten biggest clones cover less than 0.85% of the sample.

The data derive from a study of beta chain features in type 1 diabetes (dated by TCRdb to 2016 to 2019). Regarding the complete study: No differences in mean age, gender distribution, total cell number or subset yield were found between patients and healthy donors. A total of some 100,000,000 sorted cells were examined across all samples, and the number of cells per subset was strongly correlated with RNA yield. In the study, recently diagnosed type 1 diabetes patients and matched healthy donors were compared on the TCRB repertoires of their sorted circulating CD4+ T cell subsets. Whereas all 30 or so donors provided naive and central memory subsets, regulatory and stem cell-like memory subsets were isolated from just 8 patients and about 8 healthy donors. The study at large found these results: Because cDNA rather than genomic DNA was sequenced, highly expressing activated cells could have been over-represented, although no difference in activation and CD3 levels was found between groups. A moderate but significant shortening of TCRB CDR3 length was observed in type 1 diabetes patients in all four CD4+ subsets. Because small numbers of individuals were included in the HLA sub-analyses, any influence of HLA type on TCRB rearrangement was left unresolved. Naive, central memory and regulatory TCRB repertoires appeared more similar among patients than among healthy donors. At VDJ recombination sites, patients with type 1 diabetes made fewer insertions and deleted more nucleotides, a pattern implying thymic rearrangement abnormalities. PCR might favor shorter templates, but patient and control samples were amplified and corrected together, so any skew would affect both groups equally.

Each donor gave one peripheral blood draw, approximately 100 mL on average, collected into heparinised tubes. A BD FACSAria II and a panel including CD45RO, CCR7, CD25, CD127, CD95 and CD27 were used to sort naive, central memory, regulatory and stem cell-like memory CD4+ T cells. All sorted populations exceeded 98% purity. PBMCs were separated immediately by Lymphoprep density gradient centrifugation and were stained directly, without being cultured. So that batch effects would be minimized, each experiment stained and sorted samples in pairs, pairing one healthy donor with one patient. CDR3 length: 15 amino acids, cysteine to phenylalanine. Only the CDR3 portion is preserved as DNA: 45 bases, with reading frame beginning at the first base.

The receptor's source is a man between 18 and 35 years old in good health. The sample comprised central memory CD4+ T cells from blood. This sequence uses TRBV21-1 and TRBJ2-1; TRBD1, the table's D call, was not compared with the DNA. TRBV21-1 is termed a pseudogene. The CDR3 has the sequence CASSSGRGLWGEQFF. The base sequence is TGTGCCAGCAGCAGCGGCAGGGGGCTCTGGGGTGAGCAGTTCTTC.